This passage covers 11 T cell receptor beta chains from one sample sequenced in a study of CD8 T cell repertoires and HIV-1 epitope variants. The antigens for these receptors are not known. The method was immunoSEQ multiplex PCR; TCRdb's version includes in-frame clones alone and lacks a portion of them. This sample carries 5,500 to 7,500 clones, approximately 70% of them seen once, and the ten largest clones take nearly 45%. Sequences were obtained from cultured CD8+ T cells derived from PBMCs. The source is a male donor with HIV.

The V call is TRBV14, the J call TRBJ1-4; D unresolved. V was pared by 4 bases and J by 3 bases, with 12 bases between. The CDR3 has 15 amino acids. The germline CDR1 and CDR2 sequences are SGHDN and FVKESK. The CDR3 loop reads CASSLNPAANEKLFF. The CDR3 DNA sequence: TGTGCCAGCAGCCTTAACCCGGCAGCTAATGAAAAACTGTTTTTT. The variable domain in full, with the rest retrieved from reference TRBV14 and TRBJ1-4, is EAGVTQFPSHSVIEKGQTVTLRCDPISGHDNLYWYRRVMGKEIKFLLHFVKESKQDESGMPNNRFLAERTGGTYSTLKVQPAELEDSGVYFCASSLNPAANEKLFFGSGTQLSVL.

This clone was seen only a few times. The V gene is TRBV6-5, the J gene TRBJ1-2; 9 bases are a match to TRBD1. Looked up from germline, CDR1 is MNHEY and CDR2 is SVGAGI. CDR3 length: 14 amino acids. V lost 7 bases to trimming and J lost 8 bases; unmatched junction nucleotides: 11. CDR3 region: CASITQGASGGYTF. In DNA form, the CDR3 reads TGTGCCAGCATTACACAGGGGGCTTCCGGGGGCTACACCTTC.

In this sample, this clone turned up a few times. The junction departs from the called germline gene at one end, perhaps through a read error. This sequence joins TRBV27 and TRBJ1-6; 10 positions match TRBD1. CDR1 is MNHEY and CDR2 is SMNVEV in the germline V gene (reference sequence). The CDR3 is 15 amino acids. CDR3 loop: CASGLSGTGVSPLHF. The CDR3 nucleotides are TGTGCCAGCGGTTTATCCGGGACAGGGGTTTCACCCCTCCACTTT.

The table lists this clone with a count of one. CDR3 in amino acids: CASSSVWTSGGSRGNEQFF. As DNA, the CDR3 is TGTGCCAGCAGCTCTGTGTGGACTAGCGGGGGGTCCAGAGGCAATGAGCAGTTCTTC. The V and J genes are TRBV5-4 and TRBJ2-1, with 14 positions matching TRBD2. Losses at the gene ends were 3 bases for V and 6 bases for J; bases not matched to a gene: 14. The CDR3 is 19 residues long. In germline, CDR1 is SGHNT, CDR2 YYREEE (reference sequence). The full variable domain, with the rest looked up from reference TRBV5-4 and TRBJ2-1, is ETGVTQSPTHLIKTRGQQVTLRCSSQSGHNTVSWYQQALGQGPQFIFQYYREEENGRGNFPPRFSGLQFPNYSSELNVNALELDDSALYLCASSSVWTSGGSRGNEQFFGPGTRLTVL.

The gene calls are TRBV6-6 and TRBJ2-7; tentatively, D is TRBD2 (9 bases). Trimming took 5 bases from V and 13 from J, leaving 18 bases between them. The CDR3 contains 12 residues. Germline CDR1 reads MNHNY; CDR2 reads SVGAGI (reference sequence). CDR3 region: CASSRQGTSSYF. As DNA, the CDR3 is TGTGCCAGCAGTCGACAGGGGACTAGCTCCTACTTC.

This chain connects TRBV19 to TRBJ2-5, with 10 bases that match TRBD1. V lost 7 bases to trimming and J lost 5 bases; unmatched junction nucleotides: 7. Germline CDR1 and CDR2: LNHDA and SQIVND (reference sequence). This CDR3 contains 14 residues. CDR3 nucleotides: TGTGCCAGTACCCTTAGACAGGGGGCGGAGACCCAGTACTTC. Its translation is CASTLRQGAETQYF.

This clone occurred a few times. V is TRBV6-6 and J is TRBJ1-6; D remains unclear. This CDR3 spans 16 amino acids. The germline gives CDR1 MNHNY, CDR2 SVGAGI (reference sequence). Trimming cost V 5 bases and J 0 bases, with 11 bases left between them. CDR3 coding DNA: TGTGCCAGCAGTCCGACAAGGAGCTCCTATAATTCACCCCTCCACTTT. This encodes CASSPTRSSYNSPLHF.

J is TRBJ2-1 and V is TRBV11-3; TRBD1 agrees at 8 bases. The J segment lost 6 bases and the V segment lost 3 bases, leaving 10 bases of the junction unmatched. Germline V gene lookup returns CDR1 SGHNT and CDR2 YENEEA. This CDR3 is built from 16 residues. This chain's CDR3 is CASSFQGGQGVNEQFF. As DNA, the CDR3 is TGTGCCAGCAGCTTCCAGGGAGGACAGGGAGTCAATGAGCAGTTCTTC. The full variable domain, rest sourced from reference TRBV11-3 and TRBJ2-1, is EAGVVQSPRYKIIEKKQPVAFWCNPISGHNTLYWYLQNLGQGPELLIRYENEEAVDDSQLPKDRFSAERLKGVDSTLKIQPAELGDSAVYLCASSFQGGQGVNEQFFGPGTRLTVL.

The chain combines TRBV18 with TRBJ1-1; the D is unclear. V lost 0 bases to trimming and J lost 3 bases, with 11 bases between them. The length of the CDR3 is 15 residues. Germline CDR1 is KGHSH and CDR2 is LQKENI. In DNA, the CDR3 is TGTGCCAGCTCACCACCTGGACTGGCGGACACTGAAGCTTTCTTT. Protein product: CASSPPGLADTEAFF.

The chain carries TRBV6-5 and TRBJ2-7, with 7 nucleotides matching TRBD1. This CDR3 has 14 residues. V shed 2 bases, J shed 0 bases, and the junction held 1 base outside the gene matches. Per the germline V gene, CDR1 is MNHEY and CDR2 is SVGAGI. The CDR3 sequence is CASSYRTGSYEQYF. The CDR3 DNA reads as TGTGCCAGCAGTTACCGGACAGGCTCCTACGAGCAGTACTTC.

This chain joins TRBV9 and TRBJ2-7, with 7 bases lining up with TRBD2. The V segment lost 4 bases and the J segment 2 bases; nucleotides outside the gene matches: 12. The length of the CDR3 is 16 residues. Germline CDR1 and CDR2: SGDLS and YYNGEE. The CDR3 DNA reads TGTGCCAGCAGCCCTTCTAGCGGCCGAGGAGCCTACGAGCAGTACTTC. The encoded protein is CASSPSSGRGAYEQYF.